This paragraph covers one T cell receptor beta chain sequence. V lost 5 bases to trimming and J lost 5 bases, with 6 bases between them. This CDR3 contains 11 residues. The germline V gene has CDR1 SNHLY and CDR2 FYNNEI. The data are from a study of blood T cell repertoires in COVID-19. For the study at large: Samples of COVID-19 (acute and convalescent) were obtained from the United States, Italy and Spain. PBMCs, B-cell-depleted T cells, or T cells provided the cDNA or gDNA that made up the material.

This table comes from immunoSEQ multiplex PCR, and its TCRdb copy is limited to in-frame clones, with some not included. The data show 150,000 to 200,000 clones, with over 75% seen just once and more than 9.5% held by the top ten. Participants' own reports of clinical history determined their cohort assignment. The sample taken for sequencing was PBMCs or T cells enriched from blood (not recorded which). The chain combines TRBV2 with TRBJ2-5, with a possible D match to TRBD2 (5 bases). The source is a man aged 45 to 65 who had recovered from COVID-19. CDR3 bases: TGTGCCAGCAGTCGCGGGGAGACCCAGTACTTC. As protein: CASSRGETQYF.